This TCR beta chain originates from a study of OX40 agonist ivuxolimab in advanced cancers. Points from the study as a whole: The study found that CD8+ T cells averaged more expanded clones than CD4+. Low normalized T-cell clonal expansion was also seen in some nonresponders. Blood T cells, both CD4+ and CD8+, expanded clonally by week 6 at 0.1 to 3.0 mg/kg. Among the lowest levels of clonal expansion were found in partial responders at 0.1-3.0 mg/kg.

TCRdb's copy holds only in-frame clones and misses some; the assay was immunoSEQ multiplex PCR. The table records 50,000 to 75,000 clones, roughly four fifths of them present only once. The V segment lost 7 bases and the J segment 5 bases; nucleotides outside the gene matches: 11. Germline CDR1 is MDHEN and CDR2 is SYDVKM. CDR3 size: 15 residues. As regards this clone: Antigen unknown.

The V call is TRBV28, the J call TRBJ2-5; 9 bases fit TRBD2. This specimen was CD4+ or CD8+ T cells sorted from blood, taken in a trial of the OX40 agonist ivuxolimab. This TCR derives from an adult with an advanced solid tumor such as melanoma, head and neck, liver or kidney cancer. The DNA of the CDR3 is TGTGCCAGCACGAACGCGGGGGGGCTTTATGAGACCCAGTACTTC. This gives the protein CASTNAGGLYETQYF.